This TCR beta chain stems from a study of CD8 T cells in Susac syndrome. Reverse transcription of about 0.45 to 1 ug RNA was carried out with random hexamers. Amplification of TCR beta CDR3 used immunoSEQ multiplex PCR across 54 Vbeta and 13 Jbeta. TCRdb redid the calling of the immunoSEQ multiplex PCR reads with MiXCR, one entry per CDR3 protein. This table holds over 100,000 distinct CDR3 sequences, 80% to 95% found once. Sequencing targeted TCR beta in T cells from blood (CD8+ and CD4+). Healthy donors acted as controls, with matching for age and sex. General study findings and limits: Only a relatively small number of individuals were included in the TCR sequencing and HLA analysis.

Notes on this clonotype: The antigen is undetermined.

This clonotype originated in a human donor in good health. The sequenced material came from CD4+ T cells from PBMCs.

CDR3 in amino acids: CSVANQGAYGYTF. The CDR3 nucleotides are TGCAGCGTTGCGAATCAAGGGGCCTATGGCTACACCTTC. The V gene is TRBV29-1, the J gene TRBJ1-2, with a weak D call TRBD1 (5 bases). This CDR3 region has 13 residues. Germline V gives CDR1 SQVTM, CDR2 ANQGSEA. V was trimmed by 4 bases and J by 4 bases, leaving 13 bases between them.